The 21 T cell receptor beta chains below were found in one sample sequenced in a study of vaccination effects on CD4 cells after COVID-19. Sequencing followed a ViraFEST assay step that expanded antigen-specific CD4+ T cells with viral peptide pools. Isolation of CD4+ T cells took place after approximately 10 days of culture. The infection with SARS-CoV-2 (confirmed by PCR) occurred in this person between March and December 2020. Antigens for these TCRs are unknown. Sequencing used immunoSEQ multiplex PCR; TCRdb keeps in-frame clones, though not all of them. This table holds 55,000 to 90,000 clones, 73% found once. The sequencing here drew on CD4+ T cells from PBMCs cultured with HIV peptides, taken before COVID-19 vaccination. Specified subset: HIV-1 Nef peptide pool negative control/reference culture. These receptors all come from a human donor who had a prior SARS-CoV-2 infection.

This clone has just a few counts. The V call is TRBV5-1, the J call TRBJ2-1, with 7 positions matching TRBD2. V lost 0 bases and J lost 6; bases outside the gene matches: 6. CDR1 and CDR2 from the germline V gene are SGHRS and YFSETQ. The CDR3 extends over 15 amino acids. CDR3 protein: CASSLGLAGANEQFF. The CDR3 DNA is TGCGCCAGCAGCTTGGGGCTGGCGGGAGCCAATGAGCAGTTCTTC.

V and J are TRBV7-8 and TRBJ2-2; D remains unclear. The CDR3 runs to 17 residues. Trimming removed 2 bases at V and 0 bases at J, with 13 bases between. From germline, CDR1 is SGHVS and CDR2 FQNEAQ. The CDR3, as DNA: TGTGCCAGCAGCTTATTGGTAGTCCAAACGAACACCGGGGAGCTGTTTTTT. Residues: CASSLLVVQTNTGELFF. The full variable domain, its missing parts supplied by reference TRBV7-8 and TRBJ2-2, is GAGVSQSPRYKVAKRGQDVALRCDPISGHVSLFWYQQALGQGPEFLTYFQNEAQLDKSGLPSDRFFAERPEGSVSTLKIQRTQQEDSAVYLCASSLLVVQTNTGELFFGEGSRLTVL.

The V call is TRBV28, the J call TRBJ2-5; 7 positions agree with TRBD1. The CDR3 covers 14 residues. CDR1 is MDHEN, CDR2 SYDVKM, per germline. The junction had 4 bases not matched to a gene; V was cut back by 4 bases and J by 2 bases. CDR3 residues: CASSYRDRQETQYF. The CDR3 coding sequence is TGTGCCAGCAGTTACCGGGACAGACAAGAGACCCAGTACTTC.

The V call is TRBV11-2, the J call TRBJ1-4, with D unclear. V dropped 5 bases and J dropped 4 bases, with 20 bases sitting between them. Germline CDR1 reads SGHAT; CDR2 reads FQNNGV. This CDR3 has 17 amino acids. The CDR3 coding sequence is TGTGCCAGCAGCCTAGGACGGAGCCCTATCCTTAATGAAAAACTGTTTTTT. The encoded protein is CASSLGRSPILNEKLFF.

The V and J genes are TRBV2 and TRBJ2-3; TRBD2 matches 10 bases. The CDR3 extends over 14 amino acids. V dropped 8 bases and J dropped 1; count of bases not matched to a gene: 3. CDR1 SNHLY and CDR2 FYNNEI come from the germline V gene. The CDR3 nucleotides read TGTGCCAGCGAGCTAGCGGGGGGCACAGATACGCAGTATTTT. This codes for CASELAGGTDTQYF.

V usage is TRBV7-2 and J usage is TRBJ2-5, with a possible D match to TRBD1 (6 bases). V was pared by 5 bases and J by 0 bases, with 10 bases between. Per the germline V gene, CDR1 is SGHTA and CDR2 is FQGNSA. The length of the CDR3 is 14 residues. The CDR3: CASSPRQDQETQYF. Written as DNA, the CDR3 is TGTGCCAGCAGCCCTCGACAGGACCAAGAGACCCAGTACTTC. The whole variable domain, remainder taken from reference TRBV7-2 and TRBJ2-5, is GAGVSQSPSNKVTEKGKDVELRCDPISGHTALYWYRQSLGQGLEFLIYFQGNSAPDKSGLPSDRFSAERTGGSVSTLTIQRTQQEDSAVYLCASSPRQDQETQYFGPGTRLLVL.

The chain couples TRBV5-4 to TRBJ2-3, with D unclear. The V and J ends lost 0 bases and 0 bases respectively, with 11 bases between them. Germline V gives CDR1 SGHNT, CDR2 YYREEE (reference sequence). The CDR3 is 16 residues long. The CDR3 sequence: CASSLGFLLSTDTQYF. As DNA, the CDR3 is TGTGCCAGCAGCTTGGGTTTCCTTCTTAGCACAGATACGCAGTATTTT.

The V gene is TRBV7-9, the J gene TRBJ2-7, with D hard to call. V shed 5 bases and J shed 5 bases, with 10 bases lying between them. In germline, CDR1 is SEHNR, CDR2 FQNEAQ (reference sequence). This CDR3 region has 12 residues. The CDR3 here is CASSRNVNEQYF. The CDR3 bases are TGTGCCAGCAGCCGGAACGTCAACGAGCAGTACTTC.

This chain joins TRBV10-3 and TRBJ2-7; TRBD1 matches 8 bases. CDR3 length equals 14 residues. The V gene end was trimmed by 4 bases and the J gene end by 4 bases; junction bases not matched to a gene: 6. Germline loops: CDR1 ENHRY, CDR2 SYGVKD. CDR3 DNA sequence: TGTGCCATCAGTGGTCAGGGGGCCAAGTACGAGCAGTACTTC. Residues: CAISGQGAKYEQYF.

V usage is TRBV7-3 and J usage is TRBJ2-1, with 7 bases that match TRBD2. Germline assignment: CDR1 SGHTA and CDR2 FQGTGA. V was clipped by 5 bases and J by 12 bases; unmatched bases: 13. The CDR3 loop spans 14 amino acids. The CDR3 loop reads CASSQTYGAGTQFF. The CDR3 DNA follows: TGTGCCAGCAGCCAAACCTACGGAGCGGGGACGCAGTTCTTC. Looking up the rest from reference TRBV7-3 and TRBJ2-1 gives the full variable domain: GAGVSQTPSNKVTEKGKYVELRCDPISGHTALYWYRQSLGQGPEFLIYFQGTGAADDSGLPNDRFFAVRPEGSVSTLKIQRTERGDSAVYLCASSQTYGAGTQFFGPGTRLTVL.

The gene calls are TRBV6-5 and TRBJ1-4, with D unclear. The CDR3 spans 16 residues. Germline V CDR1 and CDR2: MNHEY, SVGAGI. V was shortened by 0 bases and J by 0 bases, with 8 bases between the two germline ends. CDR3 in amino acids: CASSYSLAATNEKLFF. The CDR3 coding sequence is TGTGCCAGCAGTTACTCGCTGGCGGCAACTAATGAAAAACTGTTTTTT.

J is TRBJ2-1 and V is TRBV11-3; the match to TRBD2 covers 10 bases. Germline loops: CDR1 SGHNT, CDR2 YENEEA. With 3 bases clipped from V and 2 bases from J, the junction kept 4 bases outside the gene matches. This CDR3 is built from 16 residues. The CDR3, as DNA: TGTGCCAGCAGCTTCCGGACTAGCGGCCCCTACAATGAGCAGTTCTTC. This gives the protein CASSFRTSGPYNEQFF.

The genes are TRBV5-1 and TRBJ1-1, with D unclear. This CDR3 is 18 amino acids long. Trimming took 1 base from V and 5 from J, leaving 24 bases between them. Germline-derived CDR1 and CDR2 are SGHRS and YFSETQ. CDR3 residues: CASSLFLRPLLGWTEAFF. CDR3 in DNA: TGCGCCAGCAGCTTGTTTTTGAGGCCCCTGCTCGGCTGGACTGAAGCTTTCTTT.

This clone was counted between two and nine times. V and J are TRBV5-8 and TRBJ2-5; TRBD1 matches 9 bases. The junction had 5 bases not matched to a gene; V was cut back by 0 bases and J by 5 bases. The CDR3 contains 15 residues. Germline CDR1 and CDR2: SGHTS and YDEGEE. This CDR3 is CASSLGTGELETQYF. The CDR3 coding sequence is TGTGCCAGCAGCTTGGGGACAGGGGAGTTGGAGACCCAGTACTTC. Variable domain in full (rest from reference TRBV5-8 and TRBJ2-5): EAGVTQSPTHLIKTRGQQATLRCSPISGHTSVYWYQQALGLGLQFLLWYDEGEERNRGNFPPRFSGRQFPNYSSELNVNALELEDSALYLCASSLGTGELETQYFGPGTRLLVL.

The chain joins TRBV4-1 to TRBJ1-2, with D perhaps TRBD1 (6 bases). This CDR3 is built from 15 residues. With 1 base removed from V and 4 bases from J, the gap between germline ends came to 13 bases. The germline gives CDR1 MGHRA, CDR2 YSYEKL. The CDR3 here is CASSQVWRGVYGYTF. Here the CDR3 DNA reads TGCGCCAGCAGCCAAGTTTGGAGGGGGGTCTATGGCTACACCTTC.

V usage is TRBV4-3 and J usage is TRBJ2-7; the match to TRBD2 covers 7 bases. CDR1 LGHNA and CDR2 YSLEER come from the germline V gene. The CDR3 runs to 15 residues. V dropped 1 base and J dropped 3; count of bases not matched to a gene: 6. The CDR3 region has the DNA TGCGCCAGCAGCCAAGGGGCTCAGCGGGGCTACGAGCAGTACTTC. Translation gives CASSQGAQRGYEQYF.

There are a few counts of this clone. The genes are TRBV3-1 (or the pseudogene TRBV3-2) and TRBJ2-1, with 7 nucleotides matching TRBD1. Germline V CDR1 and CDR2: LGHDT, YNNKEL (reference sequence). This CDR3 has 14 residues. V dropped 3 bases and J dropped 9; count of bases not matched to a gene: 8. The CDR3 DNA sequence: TGTGCCAGCAGCCAGGCCGGAACAGGGGCTGAGCAGTTCTTC. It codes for CASSQAGTGAEQFF.

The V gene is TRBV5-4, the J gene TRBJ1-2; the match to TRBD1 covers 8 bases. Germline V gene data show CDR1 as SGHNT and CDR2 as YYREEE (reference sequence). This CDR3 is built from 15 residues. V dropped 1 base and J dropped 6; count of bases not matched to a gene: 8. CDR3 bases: TGTGCCAGCAGCTTGAGTCTAGCAGGGGGCAATGGCTACACCTTC. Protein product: CASSLSLAGGNGYTF.

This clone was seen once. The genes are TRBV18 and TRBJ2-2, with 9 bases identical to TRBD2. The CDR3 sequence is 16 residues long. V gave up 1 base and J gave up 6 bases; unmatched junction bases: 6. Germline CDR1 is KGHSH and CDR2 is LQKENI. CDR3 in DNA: TGTGCCAGCTCACCACTCGGCCGGACTAGCGCCGGGGAGCTGTTTTTT. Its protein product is CASSPLGRTSAGELFF.

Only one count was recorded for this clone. The CDR3 loop reads CASSPGQGPDAQHF. The CDR3 region has the DNA TGTGCCAGCAGTCCGGGACAGGGGCCTGATGCCCAGCATTTT. The V and J genes are TRBV2 and TRBJ1-5; 10 bases line up with TRBD1. The V gene's germline CDR1 is SNHLY and CDR2 FYNNEI. V lost 5 bases to trimming and J lost 11 bases; unmatched junction nucleotides: 9. The CDR3 runs to 14 residues.

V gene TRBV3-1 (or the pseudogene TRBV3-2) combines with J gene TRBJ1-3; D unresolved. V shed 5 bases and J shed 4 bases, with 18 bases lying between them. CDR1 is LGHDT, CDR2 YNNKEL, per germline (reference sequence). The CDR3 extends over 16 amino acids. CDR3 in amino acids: CASSVGDPFRGNTIYF. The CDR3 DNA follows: TGTGCCAGCAGCGTGGGAGACCCTTTCAGGGGAAACACCATATATTTT.